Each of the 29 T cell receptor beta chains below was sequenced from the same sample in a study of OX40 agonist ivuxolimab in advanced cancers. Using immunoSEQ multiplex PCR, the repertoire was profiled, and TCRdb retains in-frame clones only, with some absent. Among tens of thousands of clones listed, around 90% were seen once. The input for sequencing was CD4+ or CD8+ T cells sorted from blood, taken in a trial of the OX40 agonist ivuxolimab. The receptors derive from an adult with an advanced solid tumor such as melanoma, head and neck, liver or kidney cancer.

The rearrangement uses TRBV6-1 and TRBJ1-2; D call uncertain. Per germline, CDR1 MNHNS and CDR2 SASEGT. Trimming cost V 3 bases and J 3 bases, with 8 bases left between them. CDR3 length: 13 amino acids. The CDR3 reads CASSDGPYYGYTF. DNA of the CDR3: TGTGCCAGCAGTGACGGGCCGTACTATGGCTACACCTTC.

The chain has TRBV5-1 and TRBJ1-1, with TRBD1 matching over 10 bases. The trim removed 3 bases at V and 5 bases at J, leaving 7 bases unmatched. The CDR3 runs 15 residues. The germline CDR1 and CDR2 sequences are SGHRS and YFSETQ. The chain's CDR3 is CASSWGDRGWTEAFF. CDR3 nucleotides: TGCGCCAGCAGCTGGGGGGACAGGGGATGGACTGAAGCTTTCTTT. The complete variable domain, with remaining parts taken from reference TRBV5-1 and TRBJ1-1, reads KAGVTQTPRYLIKTRGQQVTLSCSPISGHRSVSWYQQTPGQGLQFLFEYFSETQRNKGNFPGRFSGRQFSNSRSEMNVSTLELGDSALYLCASSWGDRGWTEAFFGQGTRLTVV.

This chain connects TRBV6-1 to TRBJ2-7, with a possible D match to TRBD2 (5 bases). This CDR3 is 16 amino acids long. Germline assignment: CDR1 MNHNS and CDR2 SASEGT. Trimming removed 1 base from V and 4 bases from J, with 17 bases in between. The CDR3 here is CASSEEIAGPVYEQYF. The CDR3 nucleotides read TGTGCCAGCAGTGAAGAAATCGCGGGCCCGGTGTACGAGCAGTACTTC.

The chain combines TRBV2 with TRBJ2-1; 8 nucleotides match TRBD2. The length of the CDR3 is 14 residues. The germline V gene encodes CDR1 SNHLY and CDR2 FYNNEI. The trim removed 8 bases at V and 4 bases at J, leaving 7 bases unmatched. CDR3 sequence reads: CASFLAGFYNEQFF. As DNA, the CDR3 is TGTGCCAGCTTTTTAGCGGGGTTTTACAATGAGCAGTTCTTC.

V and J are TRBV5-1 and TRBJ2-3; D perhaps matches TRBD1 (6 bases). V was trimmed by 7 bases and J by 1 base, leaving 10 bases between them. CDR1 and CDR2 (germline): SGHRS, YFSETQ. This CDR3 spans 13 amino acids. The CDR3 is CASAWTGTDTQYF. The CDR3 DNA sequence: TGCGCCAGCGCCTGGACAGGCACAGATACGCAGTATTTT.

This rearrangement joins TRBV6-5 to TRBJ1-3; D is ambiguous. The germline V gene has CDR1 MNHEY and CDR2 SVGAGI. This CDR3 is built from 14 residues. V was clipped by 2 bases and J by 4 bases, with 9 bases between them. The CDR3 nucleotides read TGTGCCAGCAGTTACGGCGACGGGGGAAACACCATATATTTT. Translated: CASSYGDGGNTIYF.

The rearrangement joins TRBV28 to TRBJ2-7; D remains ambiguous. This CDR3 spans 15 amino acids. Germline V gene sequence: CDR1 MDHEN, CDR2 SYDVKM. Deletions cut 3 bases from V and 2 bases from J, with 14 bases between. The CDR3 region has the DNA TGTGCCAGCAGTTTCAGGTTAGCCCAAGCCTACGAGCAGTACTTC. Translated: CASSFRLAQAYEQYF. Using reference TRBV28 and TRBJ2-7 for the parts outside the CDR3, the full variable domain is DVKVTQSSRYLVKRTGEKVFLECVQDMDHENMFWYRQDPGLGLRLIYFSYDVKMKEKGDIPEGYSVSREKKERFSLILESASTNQTSMYLCASSFRLAQAYEQYFGPGTRLTVT.

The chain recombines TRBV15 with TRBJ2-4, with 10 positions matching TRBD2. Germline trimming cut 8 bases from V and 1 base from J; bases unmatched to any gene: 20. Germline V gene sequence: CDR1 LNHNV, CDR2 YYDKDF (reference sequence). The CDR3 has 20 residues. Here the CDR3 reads CATGPTPGQPGLAAKNIQYF. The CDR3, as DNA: TGTGCCACCGGGCCTACGCCGGGACAGCCGGGACTAGCGGCCAAAAACATTCAGTACTTC.

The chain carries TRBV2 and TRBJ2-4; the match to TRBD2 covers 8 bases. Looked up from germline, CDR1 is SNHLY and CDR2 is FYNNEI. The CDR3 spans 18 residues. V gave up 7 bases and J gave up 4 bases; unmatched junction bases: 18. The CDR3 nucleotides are TGTGCCAGCATCCCGACTCGACGGGAGGGAGGCCCGAAAAACATTCAGTACTTC. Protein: CASIPTRREGGPKNIQYF.

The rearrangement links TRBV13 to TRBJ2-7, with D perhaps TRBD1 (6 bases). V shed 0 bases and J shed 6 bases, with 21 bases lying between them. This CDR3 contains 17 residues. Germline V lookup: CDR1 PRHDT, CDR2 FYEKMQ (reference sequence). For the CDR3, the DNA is TGTGCCAGCAGCTTAGGCCAGTACGGCGGGTTAGGGGGCGAGCAGTACTTC. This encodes CASSLGQYGGLGGEQYF.

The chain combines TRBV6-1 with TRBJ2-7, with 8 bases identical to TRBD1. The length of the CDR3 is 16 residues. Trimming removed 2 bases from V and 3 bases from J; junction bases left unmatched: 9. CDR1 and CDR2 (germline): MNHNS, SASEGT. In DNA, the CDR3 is TGTGCCAGCAGTGAAAGGGGGGACAGGAGCTTCTACGAGCAGTACTTC. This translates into CASSERGDRSFYEQYF.

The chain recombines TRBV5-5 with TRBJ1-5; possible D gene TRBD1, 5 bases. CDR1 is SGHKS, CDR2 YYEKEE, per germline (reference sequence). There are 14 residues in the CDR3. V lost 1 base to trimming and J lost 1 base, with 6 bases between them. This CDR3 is CASSLWDSNQPQHF. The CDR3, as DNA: TGTGCCAGCAGCTTGTGGGACAGCAATCAGCCCCAGCATTTT.

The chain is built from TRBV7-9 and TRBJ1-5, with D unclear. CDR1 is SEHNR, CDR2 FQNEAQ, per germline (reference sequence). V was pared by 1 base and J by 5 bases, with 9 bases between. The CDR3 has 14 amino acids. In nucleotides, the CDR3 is TGTGCCAGCAGCTTAGGAACAGTCGATCAGCCCCAGCATTTT. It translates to CASSLGTVDQPQHF.

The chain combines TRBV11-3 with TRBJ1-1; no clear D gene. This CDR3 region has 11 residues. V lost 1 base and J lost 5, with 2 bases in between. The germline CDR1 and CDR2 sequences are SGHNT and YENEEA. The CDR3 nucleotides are TGTGCCAGCAGCTTAGGAACTGAAGCTTTCTTT. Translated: CASSLGTEAFF. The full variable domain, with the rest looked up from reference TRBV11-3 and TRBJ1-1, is EAGVVQSPRYKIIEKKQPVAFWCNPISGHNTLYWYLQNLGQGPELLIRYENEEAVDDSQLPKDRFSAERLKGVDSTLKIQPAELGDSAVYLCASSLGTEAFFGQGTRLTVV.

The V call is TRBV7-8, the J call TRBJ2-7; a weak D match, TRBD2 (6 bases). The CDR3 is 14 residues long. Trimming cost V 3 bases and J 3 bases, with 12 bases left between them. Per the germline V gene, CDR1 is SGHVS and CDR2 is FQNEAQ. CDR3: CASSFLAEGYEQYF. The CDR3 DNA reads TGTGCCAGCAGCTTTTTAGCGGAGGGCTACGAGCAGTACTTC.

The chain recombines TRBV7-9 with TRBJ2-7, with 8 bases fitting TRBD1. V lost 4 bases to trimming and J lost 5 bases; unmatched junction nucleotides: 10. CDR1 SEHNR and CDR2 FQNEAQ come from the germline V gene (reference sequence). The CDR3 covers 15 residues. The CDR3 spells CASSSTGGLFNEQYF. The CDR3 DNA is TGTGCCAGCAGCTCTACAGGGGGGCTTTTCAACGAGCAGTACTTC.

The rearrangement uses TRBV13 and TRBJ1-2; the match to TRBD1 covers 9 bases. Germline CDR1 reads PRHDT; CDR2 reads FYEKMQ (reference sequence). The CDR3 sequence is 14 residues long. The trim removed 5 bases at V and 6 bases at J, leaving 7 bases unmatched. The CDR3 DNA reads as TGTGCCAGCAGCAGAAGACAGGGGGAGGATGGCTACACCTTC. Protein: CASSRRQGEDGYTF.

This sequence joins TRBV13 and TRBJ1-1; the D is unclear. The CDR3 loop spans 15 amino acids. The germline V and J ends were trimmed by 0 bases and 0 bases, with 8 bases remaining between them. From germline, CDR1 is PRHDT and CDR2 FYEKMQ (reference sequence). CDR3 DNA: TGTGCCAGCAGCTTAGGCGGTCCGATGAACACTGAAGCTTTCTTT. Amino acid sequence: CASSLGGPMNTEAFF.

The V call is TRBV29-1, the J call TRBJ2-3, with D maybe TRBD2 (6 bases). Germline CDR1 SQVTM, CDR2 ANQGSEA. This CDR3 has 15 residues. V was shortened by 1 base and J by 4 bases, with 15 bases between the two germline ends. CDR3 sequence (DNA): TGCAGCGTTGAAGTCTACGGGGGTATAGCAGATACGCAGTATTTT. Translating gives CSVEVYGGIADTQYF.

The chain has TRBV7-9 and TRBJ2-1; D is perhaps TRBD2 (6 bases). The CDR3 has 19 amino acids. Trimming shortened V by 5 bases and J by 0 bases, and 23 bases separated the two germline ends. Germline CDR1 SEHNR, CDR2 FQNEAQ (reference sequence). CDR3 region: CASSPLALRPMSSYNEQFF. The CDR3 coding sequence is TGTGCCAGCAGCCCCCTAGCGCTACGCCCGATGAGCTCCTACAATGAGCAGTTCTTC. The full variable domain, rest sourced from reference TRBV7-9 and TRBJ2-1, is DTGVSQNPRHKITKRGQNVTFRCDPISEHNRLYWYRQTLGQGPEFLTYFQNEAQLEKSRLLSDRFSAERPKGSFSTLEIQRTEQGDSAMYLCASSPLALRPMSSYNEQFFGPGTRLTVL.

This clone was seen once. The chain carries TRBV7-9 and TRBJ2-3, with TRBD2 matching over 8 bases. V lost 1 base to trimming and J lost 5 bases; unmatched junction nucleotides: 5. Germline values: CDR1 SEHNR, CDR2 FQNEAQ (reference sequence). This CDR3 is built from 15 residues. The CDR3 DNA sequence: TGTGCCAGCAGCTTAGAAGCGGGAGACAGAGATACGCAGTATTTT. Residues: CASSLEAGDRDTQYF.

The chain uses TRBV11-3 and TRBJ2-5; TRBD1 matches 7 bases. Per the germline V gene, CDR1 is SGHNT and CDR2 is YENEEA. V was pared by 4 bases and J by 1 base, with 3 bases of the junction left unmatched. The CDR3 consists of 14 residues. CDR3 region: CASSSTGTQETQYF. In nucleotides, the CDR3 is TGTGCCAGCAGCTCGACAGGGACCCAAGAGACCCAGTACTTC.

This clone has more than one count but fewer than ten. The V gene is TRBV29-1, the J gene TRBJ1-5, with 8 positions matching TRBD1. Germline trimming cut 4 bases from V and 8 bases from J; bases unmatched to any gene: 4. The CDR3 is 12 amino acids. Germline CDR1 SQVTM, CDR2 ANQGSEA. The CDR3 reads CSVGTGWEPQHF. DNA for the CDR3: TGCAGCGTTGGGACAGGGTGGGAGCCCCAGCATTTT.

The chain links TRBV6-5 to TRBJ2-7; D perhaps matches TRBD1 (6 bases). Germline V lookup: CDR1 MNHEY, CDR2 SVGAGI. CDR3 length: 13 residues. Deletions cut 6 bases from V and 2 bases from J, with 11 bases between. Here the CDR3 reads CASRSTGTYEQYF. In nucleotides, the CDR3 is TGTGCCAGCAGATCTACAGGGACCTACGAGCAGTACTTC.

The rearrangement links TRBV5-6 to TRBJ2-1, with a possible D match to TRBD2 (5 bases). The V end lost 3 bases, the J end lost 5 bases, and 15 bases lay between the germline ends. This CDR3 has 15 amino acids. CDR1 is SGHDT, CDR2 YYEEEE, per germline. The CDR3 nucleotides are TGTGCCAGCAGCTGGTGGGGAGTGGGAGACAATGAGCAGTTCTTC. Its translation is CASSWWGVGDNEQFF.

CDR3 nucleotide sequence: TGTGCCAGCAGCCCCTGGGACAGGGACCAAGAGACCCAGTACTTC. Translating it yields CASSPWDRDQETQYF. The chain uses TRBV7-9 and TRBJ2-5; 9 nucleotides align to TRBD1. This CDR3 has 15 amino acids. Trimming removed 5 bases from V and 0 bases from J; junction bases left unmatched: 4. Germline assignment: CDR1 SEHNR and CDR2 FQNEAQ (reference sequence).

CDR3 sequence: CAWSKPNTGELFF. The DNA of the CDR3 is TGTGCCTGGAGTAAGCCGAACACCGGGGAGCTGTTTTTT. The chain has TRBV30 and TRBJ2-2; no definite D call. The CDR3 runs to 13 residues. With 2 bases removed from V and 0 bases from J, the gap between germline ends came to 4 bases. Germline V gives CDR1 GTSNPN, CDR2 SVGIG (reference sequence). Drawing the rest from reference TRBV30 and TRBJ2-2, the complete variable domain is SQTIHQWPATLVQPVGSPLSLECTVEGTSNPNLYWYRQAAGRGLQLLFYSVGIGQISSEVPQNLSASRPQDRQFILSSKKLLLSDSGFYLCAWSKPNTGELFFGEGSRLTVL.

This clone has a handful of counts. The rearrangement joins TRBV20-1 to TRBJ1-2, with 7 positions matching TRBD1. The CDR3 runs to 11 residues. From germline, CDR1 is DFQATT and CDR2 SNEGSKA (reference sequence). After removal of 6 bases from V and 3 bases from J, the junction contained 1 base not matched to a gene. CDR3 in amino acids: CSADRDYGYTF. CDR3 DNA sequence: TGCAGTGCCGACAGGGACTATGGCTACACCTTC.

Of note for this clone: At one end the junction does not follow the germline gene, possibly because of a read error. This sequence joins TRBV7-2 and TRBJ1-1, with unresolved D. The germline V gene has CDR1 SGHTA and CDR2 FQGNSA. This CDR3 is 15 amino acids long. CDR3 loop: CAGSLEGRMNTEAFF. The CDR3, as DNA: TGTGCCGGCAGCTTAGAAGGCAGAATGAACACTGAAGCTTTCTTT.